This TCR beta chain derives from a study of blood T cell repertoires in COVID-19 (dated by TCRdb to 2019 to 2021). About the study as a whole: Samples from collaborators originated in the United States, Italy and Spain and spanned both the acute and convalescent phases of COVID-19. Deeply sampled blood TCRbeta repertoires from subjects exposed to, actively infected with, or recovered from COVID-19 were included in the dataset. A freely available public database, intended as a resource for researchers studying the immune response to SARS-CoV-2, is where the repertoires were released. Where HLA class I and class II types were available, the types were taken from metadata supplied by the sample provider, not from assay-based typing. Sample metadata almost always included a de-identified subject ID, COVID-19 status, age in years and sex. Samples were obtained from the ongoing ImmuneRACE study (first 160 participants) and from about 1,300 subjects provided by 6 global collaborators. The prospective study material was composed of cDNA or gDNA derived from T cells, B-cell-depleted T cells, or PBMCs. General findings and caveats noted by the study authors: Clinical and demographic metadata were provided uncurated, with the amount varying by source and participant.

This clone was seen a single time. Which antigen it targets is not known. It has no much larger one-base neighbor in the sample; base qualities were not kept. For CDR1 and CDR2, the germline V gene lists SGDLS and YYNGEE. The trim is 3 bases for V and 0 bases for J, with a gap of 10 bases between the germline ends. Taken from cysteine to phenylalanine, the CDR3 has 15 residues. The only DNA kept is the CDR3, 45 bases in frame from the first base. TCRbeta CDR3 regions were amplified from genomic DNA using the immunoSEQ Assay, a bias-controlled multiplex PCR. Concerning the study's data processing: Nucleated cell counts per sample were estimated from amplification of reference gene primers within the assay. Sequence reads were collapsed and filtered to measure the absolute abundance of every unique TCRbeta CDR3 rearrangement. For each sample, productive Simpson clonality was calculated as the square root of Simpson's diversity index over productive rearrangements. The source is immuneACCESS, and TCRdb retained only in-frame sequences with V and J called. Part of the clones is not carried over; for the studies checked, unresolved V genes explain less than half of this, and the remainder is unexplained. V and J calls and clone size follow that table, whereas D and trimming were derived from the DNA. The sample data list a few hundred thousand clones, and more than 85% of these were observed just once. Approximately 7.2% of the sample goes to the ten largest clones.

Each collaborating institution followed its own protocols to collect whole blood in K2EDTA tubes. Collaborator samples were shipped for TCRbeta analysis as frozen whole blood, isolated PBMCs, or DNA extracted from either sample type. This clonotype originated in a woman between 65 and 79 years old with active or convalescent COVID-19. This chain is built from TRBV9 and TRBJ2-1; tentative D gene TRBD1, with 6 bases matching. The specimen sequenced was peripheral blood. The nucleotide sequence is given as TGTGCCAGCAGCGACAGGGTCTCCTCCTACAATGAGCAGTTCTTC. This gives the protein CASSDRVSSYNEQFF.